The clone carrying this T cell receptor beta chain was found a few times. The data were obtained in a study of patients with pleural tuberculosis. Per germline, CDR1 SGHRS and CDR2 YFSETQ. V was pared by 4 bases and J by 3 bases, with 5 bases of the junction left unmatched. The CDR3 is 15 amino acids. TCRdb re-called the reads through MiXCR, storing one row per CDR3 protein. This sample yields about 50,000 distinct CDR3 sequences, of which 7.3% are seen a single time; 16% belongs to the top ten. The J gene is TRBJ1-5, the V gene TRBV5-1; 9 nucleotides line up with TRBD1. The clonotype was recovered from a human donor with pleural tuberculosis. The CDR3 DNA reads as TGCGCCAGCAGCCCGGGGACAGGGAACAATCAGCCCCAGCATTTT. It specifies CASSPGTGNNQPQHF.